This T cell receptor (beta chain) was recovered during a study of blood T cell repertoires in COVID-19. Participants had their cohort set by participant-reported clinical history. The method was immunoSEQ multiplex PCR; TCRdb's version includes in-frame clones alone and lacks a portion of them. Of roughly 200,000 clones listed, roughly nine tenths are singletons. Sample: PBMCs or T cells enriched from blood (not recorded which). This TCR was recovered from a woman between 40 and 55 years old in a cohort exposed to, infected with or recovered from COVID-19 (not recorded which).

CDR3 sequence: CASGDRGGYTEAFF. In DNA form, the CDR3 reads TGTGCCAGCGGAGACAGGGGAGGATATACTGAAGCTTTCTTT. This rearrangement joins TRBV2 to TRBJ1-1, with 8 positions matching TRBD1. Germline trimming cut 8 bases from V and 5 bases from J; bases unmatched to any gene: 10. The CDR3 consists of 14 residues. CDR1 and CDR2 (germline): SNHLY, FYNNEI. The full variable domain, its missing parts supplied by reference TRBV2 and TRBJ1-1, is EPEVTQTPSHQVTQMGQEVILRCVPISNHLYFYWYRQILGQKVEFLVSFYNNEISEKSEIFDDQFSVERPDGSNFTLKIRSTKLEDSAMYFCASGDRGGYTEAFFGQGTRLTVV.